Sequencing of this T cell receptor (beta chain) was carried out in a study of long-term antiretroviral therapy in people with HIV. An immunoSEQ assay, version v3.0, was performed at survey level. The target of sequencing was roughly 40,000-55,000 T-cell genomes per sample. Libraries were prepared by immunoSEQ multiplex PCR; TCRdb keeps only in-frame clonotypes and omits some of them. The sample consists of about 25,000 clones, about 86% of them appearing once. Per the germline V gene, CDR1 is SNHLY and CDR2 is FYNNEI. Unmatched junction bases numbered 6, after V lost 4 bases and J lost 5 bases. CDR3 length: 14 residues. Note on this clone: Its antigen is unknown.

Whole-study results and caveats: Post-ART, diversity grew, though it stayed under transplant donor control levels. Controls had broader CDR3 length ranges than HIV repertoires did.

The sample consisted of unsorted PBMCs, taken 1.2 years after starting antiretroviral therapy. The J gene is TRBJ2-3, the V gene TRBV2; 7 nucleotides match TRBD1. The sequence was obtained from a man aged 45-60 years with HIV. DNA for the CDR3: TGTGCCAGCAGTGGGCAGGGGGTTCGAGATACGCAGTATTTT. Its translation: CASSGQGVRDTQYF. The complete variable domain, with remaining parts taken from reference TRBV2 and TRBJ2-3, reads EPEVTQTPSHQVTQMGQEVILRCVPISNHLYFYWYRQILGQKVEFLVSFYNNEISEKSEIFDDQFSVERPDGSNFTLKIRSTKLEDSAMYFCASSGQGVRDTQYFGPGTRLTVL.